These 9 T cell receptor beta chains were sequenced from one sample in a study of long-term antiretroviral therapy in people with HIV. An immunoSEQ assay, version v3.0, was performed at survey level. This table comes from immunoSEQ multiplex PCR, and its TCRdb copy is limited to in-frame clones, with some not included. The data contain tens of thousands of clones, over 65% of them singletons. The material sequenced was unsorted PBMCs, taken 4.7 to 5 years after starting antiretroviral therapy. The receptor set was obtained from a man between 40 and 49 years old with HIV.

The rearrangement links TRBV10-3 to TRBJ2-1; TRBD2 might be the D (5 bases). Trimming removed 5 bases at V and 3 bases at J, with 14 bases between. Germline CDR1 ENHRY, CDR2 SYGVKD. This CDR3 region has 15 residues. The CDR3 loop is CAISSGIRDYNEQFF. CDR3 bases: TGTGCCATCAGTTCTGGGATTCGGGACTACAATGAGCAGTTCTTC.

The rearrangement links TRBV7-6 to TRBJ1-4; D not certain. Germline lookup yields CDR1 SGHVS and CDR2 FNYEAQ. The CDR3 runs to 15 residues. The germline V and J ends were trimmed by 1 base and 7 bases, with 13 bases remaining between them. CDR3 region: CASSLGQVFSEKLFF. The CDR3 coding sequence is TGTGCCAGCAGCTTAGGGCAGGTCTTCAGTGAAAAACTGTTTTTT.

The CDR3 protein is CASSPPSRNRAGGYTF. CDR3 DNA: TGTGCCAGCTCACCACCGTCTAGAAACAGGGCAGGTGGCTACACCTTC. This chain connects TRBV18 to TRBJ1-2, with D possibly TRBD1 on 6 matching bases. The CDR3 sequence is 16 residues long. Germline CDR1 and CDR2: KGHSH and LQKENI. Trimming shortened V by 0 bases and J by 7 bases, and 18 bases separated the two germline ends.

The V call is TRBV7-9, the J call TRBJ1-1; no definite D call. The germline V gene has CDR1 SEHNR and CDR2 FQNEAQ (reference sequence). CDR3 size: 15 residues. V was pared by 1 base and J by 5 bases, with 14 bases between. Here the CDR3 DNA reads TGTGCCAGCAGCTTAGTCCCCCAGCAGGAGACTGAAGCTTTCTTT. It codes for CASSLVPQQETEAFF.

This chain links TRBV27 with TRBJ2-3; TRBD2 aligns across 8 bases. Germline CDR1 and CDR2: MNHEY and SMNVEV (reference sequence). Trimming removed 4 bases from V and 2 bases from J; junction bases left unmatched: 2. This CDR3 has 14 amino acids. This chain's CDR3 is CASSSLAATDTQYF. The CDR3 bases are TGTGCCAGCAGTTCACTAGCGGCCACAGATACGCAGTATTTT.

The CDR3 here is CASSLGGGRNEQYF. The CDR3 nucleotides read TGTGCCAGCAGTTTAGGGGGGGGGCGTAACGAGCAGTACTTC. J is TRBJ2-7 and V is TRBV28; weak D call: TRBD2 (7 bases). The CDR3 spans 14 residues. Germline values: CDR1 MDHEN, CDR2 SYDVKM. V was trimmed by 2 bases and J by 5 bases, leaving 13 bases between them. The entire variable domain, with the rest obtained from reference TRBV28 and TRBJ2-7, is as follows: DVKVTQSSRYLVKRTGEKVFLECVQDMDHENMFWYRQDPGLGLRLIYFSYDVKMKEKGDIPEGYSVSREKKERFSLILESASTNQTSMYLCASSLGGGRNEQYFGPGTRLTVT.

The chain has TRBV7-3 and TRBJ2-7, with 10 positions matching TRBD2. Germline CDR1 and CDR2: SGHTA and FQGTGA. V shed 5 bases, J shed 5 bases, and the junction held 9 bases outside the gene matches. This CDR3 comprises 15 residues. In DNA form, the CDR3 reads TGTGCCAGCAGCCAGAGCGGGGGGGCAATCAACGAGCAGTACTTC. Translating it yields CASSQSGGAINEQYF.

This clone has more than one count but fewer than ten. The CDR3 sequence is CASSLAEGGYSYEQYF. Here the CDR3 DNA reads TGTGCCAGCAGCTTAGCCGAGGGGGGGTACTCCTACGAGCAGTACTTC. This rearrangement joins TRBV11-2 to TRBJ2-7; D is perhaps TRBD2 (7 bases). CDR1 is SGHAT, CDR2 FQNNGV, per germline. The CDR3 extends over 16 amino acids. V was pared by 1 base and J by 0 bases, with 13 bases between.

The V gene is TRBV5-5, the J gene TRBJ1-5; tentative D call: TRBD1 (6 bases). Trimming cost V 0 bases and J 10 bases, with 20 bases left between them. The CDR3 length is 16 residues. Germline CDR1 SGHKS, CDR2 YYEKEE (reference sequence). The CDR3 DNA reads TGTGCCAGCAGCTTGGCCAGCGGACAGCCTGCGGGTCCCCAGCATTTT. It codes for CASSLASGQPAGPQHF.